This T cell receptor beta chain was documented in a study of blood T cells in healthy people across ages. Combining a sample-barcoded 5' primer with a J-beta primer mix, a second PCR ran for roughly 6 to 12 cycles. Each cDNA molecule was tagged by a template-switch adaptor with 12 random nucleotides. TCRdb used MiXCR to reprocess the 5' RACE reads, holding one entry per CDR3 protein. This sample has about 1.6 million distinct CDR3 sequences, with about 35% found just once. Germline CDR1 is DFQATT and CDR2 is SNEGSKA (reference sequence). The CDR3 is 14 amino acids. The ends lost 0 bases at V and 8 bases at J; junction bases unmatched: 6.

The V and J genes are TRBV20-1 and TRBJ2-1, with 8 bases that match TRBD2. Sequenced material: blood. This sequence originates from a woman in her twenties or thirties in good health. CDR3 nucleotides: TGCAGTGCTAGAGATCCTCCTAGCGGGTATGAGCAGTTCTTC. It is translated as CSARDPPSGYEQFF.